This T cell receptor (beta chain) derives from a study of cytomegalovirus exposure and HLA in healthy donors. Here immunoSEQ multiplex PCR was the method, and the copy in TCRdb shows in-frame clones only, minus some. The sample consists of some 85,000 clones, roughly 96% of them appearing once. Notes on this clone: Its antigen is not known.

Study results and limitations: Reportedly, diagnosis of cytomegalovirus status by the classifier showed high specificity and sensitivity. Some public TCRs appeared in many individuals, while most sequences were rare. In vitro, three CMV-associated chains proved specific for CMV antigens.

The CDR3 runs 15 residues. Trimming left V 5 bases short and J 0 bases short, with 11 bases between. Germline CDR1 WSHSY, CDR2 SAAADI. The V call is TRBV10-2, the J call TRBJ2-1; a possible D gene is TRBD1 (6 bases). The source material was PBMCs. The sequence came from a woman aged 18 to 35 in good health and CMV-seronegative. CDR3 sequence (DNA): TGCGCCAGCAGTCTTACAGGGAGCTCCTACAATGAGCAGTTCTTC. It specifies CASSLTGSSYNEQFF.